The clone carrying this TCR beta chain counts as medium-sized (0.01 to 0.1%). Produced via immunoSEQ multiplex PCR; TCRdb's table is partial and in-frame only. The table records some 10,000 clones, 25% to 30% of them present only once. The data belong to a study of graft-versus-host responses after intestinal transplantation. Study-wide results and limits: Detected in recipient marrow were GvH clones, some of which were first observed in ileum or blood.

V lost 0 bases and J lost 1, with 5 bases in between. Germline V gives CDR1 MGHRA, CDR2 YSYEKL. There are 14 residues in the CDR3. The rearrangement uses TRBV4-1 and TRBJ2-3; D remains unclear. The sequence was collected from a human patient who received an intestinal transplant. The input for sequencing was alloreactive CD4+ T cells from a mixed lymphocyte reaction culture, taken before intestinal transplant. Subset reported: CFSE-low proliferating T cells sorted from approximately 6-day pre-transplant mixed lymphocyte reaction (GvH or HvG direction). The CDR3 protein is CASSQDPGTDTQYF. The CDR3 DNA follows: TGCGCCAGCAGCCAAGATCCAGGCACAGATACGCAGTATTTT.